The text below deals with one T cell receptor (beta chain). This sample also contains other DNA sequences that code for the same CDR3. This sample stems from a study of sequential checkpoint blockade in melanoma. Study-wide background: Arm A got nivolumab then ipilimumab; arm B the reverse, 1:1. Each arm's sequence ended with maintenance nivolumab.

Treatment defined: randomized to nivolumab then ipilimumab (arm A) or the reverse (arm B). No patient had prior DNA-damaging chemotherapy. From thawed PBMCs, live CD3+CD8+ cells negative for CD19 and CD56 were sorted. Repertoires were generated with immunoSEQ multiplex PCR, while TCRdb's copy carries only in-frame clones and drops some. The data contain 20,000 or so clones, around 70% of them singletons. V lost 4 bases, J lost 4 bases, and 17 bases lay in between. This CDR3 comprises 15 residues. From germline, CDR1 is SGHVS and CDR2 FQNEAQ. Sequenced here: CD8+ T cells sorted from blood (inferred from file names), sampled from a patient given nivolumab and ipilimumab in sequence. The receptor was derived from a human donor with melanoma. The chain has TRBV7-8 and TRBJ2-7, with a tentative D call TRBD2 (6 bases). In DNA, the CDR3 is TGTGCCAGCAGCTCCCGGGCCAGGGAGGTATACGAGCAGTACTTC. Translation gives CASSSRAREVYEQYF.